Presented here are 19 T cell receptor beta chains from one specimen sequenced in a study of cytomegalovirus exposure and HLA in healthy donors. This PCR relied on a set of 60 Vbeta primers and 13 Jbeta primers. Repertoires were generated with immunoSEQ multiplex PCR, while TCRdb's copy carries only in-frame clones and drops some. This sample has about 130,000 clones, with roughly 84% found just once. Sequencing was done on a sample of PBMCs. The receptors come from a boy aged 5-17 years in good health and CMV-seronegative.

DNA of the CDR3: TGTGCCAGTAGTCGCCAGGGCACAGATACGCAGTATTTT. This encodes CASSRQGTDTQYF. J is TRBJ2-3 and V is TRBV19; D is uncertain. V dropped 5 bases and J dropped 1 base, with 7 bases sitting between them. The germline V gene encodes CDR1 LNHDA and CDR2 SQIVND (reference sequence). The CDR3 is 13 residues long.

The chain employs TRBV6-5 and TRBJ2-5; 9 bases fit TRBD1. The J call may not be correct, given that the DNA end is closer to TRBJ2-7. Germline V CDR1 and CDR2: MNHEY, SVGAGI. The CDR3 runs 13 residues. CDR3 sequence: CASSGGQGDEQYF. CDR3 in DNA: TGTGCCAGCAGTGGGGGACAGGGCGACGAGCAGTACTTC.

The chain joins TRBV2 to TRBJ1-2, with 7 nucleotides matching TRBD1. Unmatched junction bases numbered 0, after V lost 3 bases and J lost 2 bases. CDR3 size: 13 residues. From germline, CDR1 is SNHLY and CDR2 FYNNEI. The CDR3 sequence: CASSEDRNYGYTF. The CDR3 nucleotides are TGTGCCAGCAGTGAGGACAGGAACTATGGCTACACCTTC. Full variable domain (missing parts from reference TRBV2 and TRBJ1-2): EPEVTQTPSHQVTQMGQEVILRCVPISNHLYFYWYRQILGQKVEFLVSFYNNEISEKSEIFDDQFSVERPDGSNFTLKIRSTKLEDSAMYFCASSEDRNYGYTFGSGTRLTVV.

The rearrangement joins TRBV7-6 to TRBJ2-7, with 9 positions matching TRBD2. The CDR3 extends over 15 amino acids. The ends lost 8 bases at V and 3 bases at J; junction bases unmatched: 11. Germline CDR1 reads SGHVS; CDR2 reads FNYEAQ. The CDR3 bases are TGTGCCAGCGTCCCTCGAGCGGGAGGAGGCTACGAGCAGTACTTC. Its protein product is CASVPRAGGGYEQYF.

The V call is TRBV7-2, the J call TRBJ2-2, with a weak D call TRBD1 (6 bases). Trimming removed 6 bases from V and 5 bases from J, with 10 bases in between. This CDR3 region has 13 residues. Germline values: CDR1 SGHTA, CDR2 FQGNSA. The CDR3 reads CASRLTGTGELFF. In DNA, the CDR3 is TGTGCCAGCAGATTAACAGGGACCGGGGAGCTGTTTTTT.

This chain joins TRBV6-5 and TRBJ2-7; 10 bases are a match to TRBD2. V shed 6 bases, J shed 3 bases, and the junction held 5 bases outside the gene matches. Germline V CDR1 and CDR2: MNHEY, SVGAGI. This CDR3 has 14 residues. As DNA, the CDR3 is TGTGCCAGCAGCCTGGGACTAGCGAACTACGAGCAGTACTTC. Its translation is CASSLGLANYEQYF.

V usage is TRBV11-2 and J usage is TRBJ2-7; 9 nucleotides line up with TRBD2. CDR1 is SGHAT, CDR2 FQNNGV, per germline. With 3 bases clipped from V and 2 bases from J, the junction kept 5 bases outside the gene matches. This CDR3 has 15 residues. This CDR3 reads CASSFGGRAAYEQYF. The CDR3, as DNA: TGTGCCAGCAGCTTCGGCGGGAGGGCTGCCTACGAGCAGTACTTC.

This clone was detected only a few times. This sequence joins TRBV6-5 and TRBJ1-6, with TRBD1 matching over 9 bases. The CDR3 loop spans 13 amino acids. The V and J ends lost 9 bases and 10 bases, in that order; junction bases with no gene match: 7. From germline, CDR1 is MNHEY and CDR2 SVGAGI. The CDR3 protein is CASCRGQGSPLHF. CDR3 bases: TGTGCCAGTTGCCGGGGACAGGGATCACCCCTCCACTTT.

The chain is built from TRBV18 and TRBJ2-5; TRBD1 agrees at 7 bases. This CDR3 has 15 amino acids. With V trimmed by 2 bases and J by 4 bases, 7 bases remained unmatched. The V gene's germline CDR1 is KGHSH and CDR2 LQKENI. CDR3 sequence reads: CASSPIQQGLETQYF. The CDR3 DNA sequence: TGTGCCAGCTCACCAATACAACAGGGGCTAGAGACCCAGTACTTC.

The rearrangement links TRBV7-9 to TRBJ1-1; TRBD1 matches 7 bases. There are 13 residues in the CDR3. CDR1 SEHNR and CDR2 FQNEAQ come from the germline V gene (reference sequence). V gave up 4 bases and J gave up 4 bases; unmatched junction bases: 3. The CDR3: CASSSQGPTEAFF. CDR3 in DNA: TGTGCCAGCAGCTCACAGGGGCCCACTGAAGCTTTCTTT.

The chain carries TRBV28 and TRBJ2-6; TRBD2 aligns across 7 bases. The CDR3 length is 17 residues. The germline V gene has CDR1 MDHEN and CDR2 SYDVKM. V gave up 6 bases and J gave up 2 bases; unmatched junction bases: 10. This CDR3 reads CASSPTGEGAGANVLTF. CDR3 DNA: TGTGCCAGCAGCCCTACGGGGGAGGGCGCTGGGGCCAACGTCCTGACTTTC. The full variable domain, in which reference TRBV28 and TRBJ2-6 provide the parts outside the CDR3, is DVKVTQSSRYLVKRTGEKVFLECVQDMDHENMFWYRQDPGLGLRLIYFSYDVKMKEKGDIPEGYSVSREKKERFSLILESASTNQTSMYLCASSPTGEGAGANVLTFGAGSRLTVL.

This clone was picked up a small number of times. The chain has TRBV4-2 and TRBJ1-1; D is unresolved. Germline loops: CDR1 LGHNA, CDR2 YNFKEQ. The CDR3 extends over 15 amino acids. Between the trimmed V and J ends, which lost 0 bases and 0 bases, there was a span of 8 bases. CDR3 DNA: TGTGCCAGCAGCCAAGATATTATCGTGAACACTGAAGCTTTCTTT. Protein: CASSQDIIVNTEAFF.

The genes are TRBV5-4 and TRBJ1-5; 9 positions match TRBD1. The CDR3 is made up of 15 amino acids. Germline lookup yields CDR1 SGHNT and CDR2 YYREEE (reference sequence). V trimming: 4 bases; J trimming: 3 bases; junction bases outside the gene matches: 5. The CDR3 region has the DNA TGTGCCAGCAGCCCGGGGACAGGGATCAATCAGCCCCAGCATTTT. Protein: CASSPGTGINQPQHF.

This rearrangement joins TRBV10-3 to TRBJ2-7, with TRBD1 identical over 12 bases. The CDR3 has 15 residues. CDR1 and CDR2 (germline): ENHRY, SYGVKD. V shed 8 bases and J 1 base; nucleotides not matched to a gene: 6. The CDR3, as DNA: TGTGCCATCTCAGGGACAGGGGGCGAGTCCTACGAGCAGTACTTC. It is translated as CAISGTGGESYEQYF.

This chain's CDR3 is CASSAGLAGVGEQFF. CDR3 coding DNA: TGTGCCAGCAGCGCGGGACTAGCGGGAGTCGGAGAGCAGTTCTTC. The V gene is TRBV11-3, the J gene TRBJ2-1; 14 bases map to TRBD2. The CDR3 runs 15 residues. V dropped 5 bases and J dropped 10; count of bases not matched to a gene: 7. Germline-derived CDR1 and CDR2 are SGHNT and YENEEA.

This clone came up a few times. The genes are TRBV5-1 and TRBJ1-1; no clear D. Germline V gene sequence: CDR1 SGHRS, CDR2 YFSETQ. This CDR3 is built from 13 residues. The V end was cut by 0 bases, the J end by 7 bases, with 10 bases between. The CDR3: CASSLESGNEAFF. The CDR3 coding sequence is TGCGCCAGCAGCTTGGAGTCAGGCAATGAAGCTTTCTTT.

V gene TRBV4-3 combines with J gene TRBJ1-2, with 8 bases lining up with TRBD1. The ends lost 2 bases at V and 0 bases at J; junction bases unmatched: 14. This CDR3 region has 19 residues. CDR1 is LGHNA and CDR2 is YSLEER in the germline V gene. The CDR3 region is CASSQTRQGRFRTNYGYTF. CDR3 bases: TGCGCCAGCAGCCAAACCCGACAGGGGAGATTCAGGACTAACTATGGCTACACCTTC.

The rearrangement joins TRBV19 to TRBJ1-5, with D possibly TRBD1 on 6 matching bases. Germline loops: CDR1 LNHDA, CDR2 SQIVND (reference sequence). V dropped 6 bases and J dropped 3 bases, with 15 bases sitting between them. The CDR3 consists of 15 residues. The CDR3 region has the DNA TGTGCCAGTAGCCCAAGGGGGAATACCAATCAGCCCCAGCATTTT. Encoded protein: CASSPRGNTNQPQHF. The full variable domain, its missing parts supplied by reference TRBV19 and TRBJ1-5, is DGGITQSPKYLFRKEGQNVTLSCEQNLNHDAMYWYRQDPGQGLRLIYYSQIVNDFQKGDIAEGYSVSREKKESFPLTVTSAQKNPTAFYLCASSPRGNTNQPQHFGDGTRLSIL.

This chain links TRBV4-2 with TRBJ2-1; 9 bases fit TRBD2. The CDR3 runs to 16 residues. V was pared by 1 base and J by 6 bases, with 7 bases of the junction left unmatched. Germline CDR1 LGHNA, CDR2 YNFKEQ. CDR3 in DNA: TGTGCCAGCAGCCAAGGGGCGGGAGGGCCCCTCAATGAGCAGTTCTTC. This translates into CASSQGAGGPLNEQFF.